This section outlines one T cell receptor (beta chain) sequence together with its context. There is no known antigen for this receptor. Base qualities were left out, and no much larger clone turns up one base away. A patient counted as having stable Graves' hyperthyroidism if no progression to ophthalmopathy occurred over 18 months of follow-up. Hyperthyroidism patients were newly diagnosed, had a disease duration of under 2 months, and were aged 18 to 65 years. Any patient with an uncontrolled infection, another autoimmune disease, pregnancy or lactation was excluded. Clinical symptoms, serum thyroxine and TRAb, thyroid ultrasound, and orbital computed tomography formed the basis for the diagnoses. PBMCs were separated from about 10 ml of fresh peripheral blood using Ficoll-Paque density gradient centrifugation. Total RNA was extracted using Trizol reagent, and RNA quality was assessed on an Agilent 2100 Bioanalyzer.

This entry comes from a study of T cells in Graves' hyperthyroidism and ophthalmopathy (dated by TCRdb to between 2019 and 2020). About the study as a whole: Peripheral blood was sampled at the time of initial diagnosis, prior to any treatment. For training and testing, the 100 or so patients in the discovery cohort were randomly divided in a 7:3 ratio. Thyroid tissue and blood T-cell repertoires from six or seven Graves' hyperthyroidism patients were also compared in the study. To identify distinguishing TCR V-J signatures, a discovery cohort of 100 or so patients was used, comprising roughly 45 with Graves' ophthalmopathy and some 60 with stable Graves' hyperthyroidism. An independent validation cohort of about 20 hyperthyroidism patients and about 15 patients who later progressed to ophthalmopathy tested prospective prediction of ophthalmopathy. The paper reports TCR Vbeta CDR3 sequencing of some 140 peripheral blood samples: approximately 41 ophthalmopathy, over 70 hyperthyroidism and 17 progressor patients. Once sampling was done, hyperthyroidism patients were given methimazole at a starting dose of 30 mg daily, whereas ophthalmopathy patients were given high-dose intravenous methylprednisolone. Summary of the overall study and its limitations: Blood samples also contained most of the expanded thyroid clonotypes (frequency above 0.001), which suggests that blood repertoires may reflect thyroid immune responses. A 13 V-J signature model separated ophthalmopathy from stable hyperthyroidism, with approximately 86% sensitivity and 81% to 82% specificity in cross-validation and 80%/75% in testing. In validation, the model predicted progression to ophthalmopathy a median of roughly six months before onset, with 70% to 71% sensitivity and about 72% specificity. Sample size was not statistically predetermined, and blinding of investigators to group allocation was not performed.

Its CDR3 holds 14 amino acids, cysteine through phenylalanine. Only the CDR3 region is kept as DNA, spanning 42 bases read in frame from base 1. CDR1 SQVTM and CDR2 ANQGSEA were looked up in the germline V gene. Trimming removed 2 bases from V and 4 bases from J, leaving 14 bases between the germline ends. The TCR beta CDR3 regions were amplified from RNA transcripts. A first-round RT-PCR of the TCR CDR3 used the HTBI primer set with the Qiagen OneStep RT-PCR kit. A second multiplex PCR round built the libraries, followed by size selection and purification. Sequencing of the libraries was done on an Illumina HiSeq2000 using paired-end 100 bp reads. Turning to the authors' computational methods: Raw data were processed with SOAPnuke, discarding reads with adapters, uncalled bases, mean Phred below 15, or no exact constant-primer or identifier match. COPE v1.2.5 was used to merge the high-quality paired reads, and each unique nucleotide sequence was defined as a clonotype. Clonotypes were aligned to IMGT TRBV, TRBD and TRBJ reference segments using MiTCR v1.1. Analysis was restricted to V-J combinations with a frequency above 0.0001, which covered roughly 99% of repertoires. The TCS score was defined as F50 (clonal expansion) divided by E x V (chaos), with BLOSUM62-based TCRdist calculated between CDR3 peptides within each V-J. Welch's t-statistics and random forest reduced 500 to 650 V-J features to around 14, which were used in a naive Bayes classifier (R e1071). The Morisita-Horn index was used to measure how similar the thyroid and blood repertoires were. The public reads were reprocessed in TCRdb via fastp at Q25 and MiXCR, keeping in-frame beta chains. Entries that share a CDR3 protein sequence are merged under the most common genes and DNA. TCRdb, rather than the study authors, made the V and J calls. This sample has about 840,000 distinct CDR3 sequences in its table, and more than 30% of those were observed once. Of the sample, 7.5% to 9.5% falls within the top ten clones.

The sequence is built from TRBV29-1 and TRBJ1-1; perhaps TRBD1 is the D gene, with 5 bases matching. Material: blood. The sequence came from a man younger than 30 with Graves' hyperthyroidism. The nucleotide sequence is TGCAGCGTTGAAAATTGGGGGGGATTCACTGAAGCTTTCTTT. This translates into CSVENWGGFTEAFF.